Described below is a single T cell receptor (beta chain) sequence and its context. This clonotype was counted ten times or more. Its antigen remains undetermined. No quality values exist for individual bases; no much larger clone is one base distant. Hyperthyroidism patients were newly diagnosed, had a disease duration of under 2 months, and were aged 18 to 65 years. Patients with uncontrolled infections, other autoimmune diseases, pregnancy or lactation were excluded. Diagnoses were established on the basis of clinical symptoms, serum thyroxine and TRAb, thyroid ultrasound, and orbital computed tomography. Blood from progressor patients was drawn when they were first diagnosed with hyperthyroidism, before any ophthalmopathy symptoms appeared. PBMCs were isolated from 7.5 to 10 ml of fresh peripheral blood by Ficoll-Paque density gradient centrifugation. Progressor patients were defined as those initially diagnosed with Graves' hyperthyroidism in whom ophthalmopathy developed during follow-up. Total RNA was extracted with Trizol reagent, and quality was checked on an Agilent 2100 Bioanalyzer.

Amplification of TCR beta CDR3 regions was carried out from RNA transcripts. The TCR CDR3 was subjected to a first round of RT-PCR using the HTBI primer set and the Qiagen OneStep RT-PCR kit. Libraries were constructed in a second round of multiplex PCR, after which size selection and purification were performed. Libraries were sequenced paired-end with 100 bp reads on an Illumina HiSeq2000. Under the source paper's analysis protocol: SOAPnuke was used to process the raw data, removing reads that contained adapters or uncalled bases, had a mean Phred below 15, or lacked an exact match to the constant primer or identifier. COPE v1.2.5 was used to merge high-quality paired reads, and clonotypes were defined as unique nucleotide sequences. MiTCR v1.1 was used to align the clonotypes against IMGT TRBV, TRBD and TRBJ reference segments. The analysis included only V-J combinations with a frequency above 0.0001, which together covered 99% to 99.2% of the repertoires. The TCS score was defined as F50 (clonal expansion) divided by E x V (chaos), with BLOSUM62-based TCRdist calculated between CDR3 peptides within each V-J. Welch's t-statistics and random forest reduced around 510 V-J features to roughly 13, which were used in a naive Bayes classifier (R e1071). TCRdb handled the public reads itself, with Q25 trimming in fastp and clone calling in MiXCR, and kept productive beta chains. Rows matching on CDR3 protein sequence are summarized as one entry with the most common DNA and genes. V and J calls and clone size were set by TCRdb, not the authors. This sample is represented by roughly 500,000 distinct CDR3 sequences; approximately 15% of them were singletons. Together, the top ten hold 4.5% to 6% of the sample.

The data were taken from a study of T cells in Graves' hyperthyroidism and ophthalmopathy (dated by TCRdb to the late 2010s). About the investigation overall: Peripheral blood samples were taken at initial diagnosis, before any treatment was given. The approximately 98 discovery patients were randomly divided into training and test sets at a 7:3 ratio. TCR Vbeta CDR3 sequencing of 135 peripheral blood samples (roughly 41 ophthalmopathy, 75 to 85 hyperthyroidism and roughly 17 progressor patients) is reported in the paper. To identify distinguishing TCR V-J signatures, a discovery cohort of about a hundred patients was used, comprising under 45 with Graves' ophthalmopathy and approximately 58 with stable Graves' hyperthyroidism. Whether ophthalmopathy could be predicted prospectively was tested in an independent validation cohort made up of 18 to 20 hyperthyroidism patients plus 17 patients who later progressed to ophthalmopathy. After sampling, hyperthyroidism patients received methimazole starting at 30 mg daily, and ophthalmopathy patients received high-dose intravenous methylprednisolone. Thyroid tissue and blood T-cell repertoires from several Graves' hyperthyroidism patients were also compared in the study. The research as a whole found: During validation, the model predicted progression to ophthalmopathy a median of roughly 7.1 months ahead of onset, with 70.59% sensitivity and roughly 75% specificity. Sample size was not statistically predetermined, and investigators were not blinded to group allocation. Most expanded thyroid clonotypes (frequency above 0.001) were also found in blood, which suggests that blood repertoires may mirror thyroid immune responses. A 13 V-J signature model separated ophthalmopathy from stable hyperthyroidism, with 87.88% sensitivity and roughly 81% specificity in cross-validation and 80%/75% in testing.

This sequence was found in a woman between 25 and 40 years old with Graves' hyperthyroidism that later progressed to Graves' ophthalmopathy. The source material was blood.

In nucleotides, the sequence is TGTGCCAGCAGCTTCGACTACAATGAGCAGTTCTTC. This yields the protein CASSFDYNEQFF. This chain is built from TRBV11-1 and TRBJ2-1, with the D gene not clear enough to name. Trimming costs V 3 bases and J 3 bases, and their ends lie 3 bases apart. The germline V gene (reference sequence) supplies CDR1 SGHAT and CDR2 FQDESV. The CDR3 contains 12 residues, cysteine and phenylalanine counted. Only CDR3 DNA remains: 36 bases, in frame from the first base.